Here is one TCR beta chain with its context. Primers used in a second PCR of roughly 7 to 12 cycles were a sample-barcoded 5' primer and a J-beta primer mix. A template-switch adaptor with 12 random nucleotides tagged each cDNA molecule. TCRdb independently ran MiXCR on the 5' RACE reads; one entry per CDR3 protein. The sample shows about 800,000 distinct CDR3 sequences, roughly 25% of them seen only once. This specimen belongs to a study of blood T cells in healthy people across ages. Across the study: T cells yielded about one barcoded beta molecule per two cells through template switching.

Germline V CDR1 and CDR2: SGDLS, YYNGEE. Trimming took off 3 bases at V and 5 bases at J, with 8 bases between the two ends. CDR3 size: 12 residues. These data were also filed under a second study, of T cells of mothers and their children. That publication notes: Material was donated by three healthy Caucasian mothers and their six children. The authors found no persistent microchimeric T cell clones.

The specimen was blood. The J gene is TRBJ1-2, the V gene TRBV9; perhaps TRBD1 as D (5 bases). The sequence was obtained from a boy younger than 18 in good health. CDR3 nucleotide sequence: TGTGCCAGCAGCGGGGACCAGTATGGCTACACCTTC. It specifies CASSGDQYGYTF.